The table lists the clone carrying this T cell receptor (beta chain) with a few counts. PCR primers comprised 60 Vbeta and 13 Jbeta primers. The repertoire was sequenced with immunoSEQ multiplex PCR; TCRdb's copy has only in-frame clones and lacks some. The sample yields 90,000 to 130,000 clones, approximately 80% seen once. The data derive from a study of cytomegalovirus exposure and HLA in healthy donors. Trimming cost V 0 bases and J 0 bases; bases outside gene matches: 10. This CDR3 has 18 residues. CDR1 and CDR2 from the germline V gene are MGHRA and YSYEKL. Material for sequencing was PBMCs. The V gene is TRBV4-1, the J gene TRBJ1-1, with 7 bases that match TRBD1. The source is a woman aged 25-40 years in good health and CMV-seronegative. The CDR3: CASSQDTDRLNMNTEAFF. DNA for the CDR3: TGCGCCAGCAGCCAAGATACGGACAGGCTGAACATGAACACTGAAGCTTTCTTT.